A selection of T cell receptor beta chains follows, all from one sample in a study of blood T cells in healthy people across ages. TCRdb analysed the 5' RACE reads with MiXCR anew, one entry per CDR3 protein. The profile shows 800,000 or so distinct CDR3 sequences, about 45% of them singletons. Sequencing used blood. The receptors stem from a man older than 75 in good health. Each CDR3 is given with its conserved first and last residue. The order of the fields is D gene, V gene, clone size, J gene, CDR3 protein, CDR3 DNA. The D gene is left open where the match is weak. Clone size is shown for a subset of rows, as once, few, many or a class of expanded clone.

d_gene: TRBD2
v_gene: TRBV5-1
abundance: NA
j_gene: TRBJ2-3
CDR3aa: CASSLEASGRYNTQYF
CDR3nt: TGCGCCAGCAGCTTGGAGGCTAGCGGGAGATATAATACGCAGTATTTT

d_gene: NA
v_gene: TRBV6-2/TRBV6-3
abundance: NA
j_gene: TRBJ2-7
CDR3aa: CASSKGLYPYEQYF
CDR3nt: TGTGCCAGCAGTAAAGGACTGTACCCCTACGAGCAGTACTTC

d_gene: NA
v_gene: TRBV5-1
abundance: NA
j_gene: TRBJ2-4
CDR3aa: CASKGEGINIQYF
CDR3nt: TGCGCCAGCAAGGGGGAGGGCATAAACATTCAGTACTTC

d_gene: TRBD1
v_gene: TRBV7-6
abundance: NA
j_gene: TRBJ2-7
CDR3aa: CASSSTGGWEQYF
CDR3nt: TGTGCCAGCAGCTCGACAGGGGGTTGGGAGCAGTACTTC

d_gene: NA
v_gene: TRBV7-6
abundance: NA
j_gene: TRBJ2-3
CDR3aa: CASSPPNGYTQYF
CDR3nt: TGTGCCAGCAGCCCACCCAACGGCTATACGCAGTATTTT

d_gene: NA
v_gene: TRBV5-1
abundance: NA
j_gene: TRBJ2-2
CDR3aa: CASSLGTLNTGELFF
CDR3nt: TGCGCCAGCAGCCTTGGGACTCTGAACACCGGGGAGCTGTTTTTT

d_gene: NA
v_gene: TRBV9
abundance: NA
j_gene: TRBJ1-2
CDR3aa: CASSVGRDSYTF
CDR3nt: TGTGCCAGCAGCGTAGGTAGGGACAGCTACACCTTC

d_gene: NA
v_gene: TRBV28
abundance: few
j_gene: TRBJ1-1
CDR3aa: CASRRDEVTEAFF
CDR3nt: TGTGCCAGCAGGAGGGACGAGGTCACTGAAGCTTTCTTT

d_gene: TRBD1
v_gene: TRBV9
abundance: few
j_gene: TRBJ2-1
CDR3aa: CASSSRQGYNEQFF
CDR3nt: TGTGCCAGCAGCTCCAGACAGGGATACAATGAGCAGTTCTTC

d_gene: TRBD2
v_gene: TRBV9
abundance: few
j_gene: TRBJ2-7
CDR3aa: CASSGRLAGSSYEQYF
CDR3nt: TGTGCCAGCAGCGGCCGACTAGCGGGGAGCTCCTACGAGCAGTACTTC

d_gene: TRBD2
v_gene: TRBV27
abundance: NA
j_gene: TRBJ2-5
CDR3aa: CASSSTEPRLAGGSSYQETQYF
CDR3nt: TGTGCCAGCAGTTCAACCGAACCCCGGCTAGCGGGGGGGTCGTCCTACCAAGAGACCCAGTACTTC

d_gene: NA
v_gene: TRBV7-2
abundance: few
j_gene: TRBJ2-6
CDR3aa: CASSLRTNQGVPGATVLTF
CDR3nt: TGTGCCAGCAGCTTAAGGACTAATCAGGGGGTACCGGGGGCCACCGTCCTGACTTTC

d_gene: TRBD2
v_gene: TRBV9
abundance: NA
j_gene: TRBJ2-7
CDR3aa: CASSTQAGGTYEQYF
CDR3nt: TGTGCCAGCAGCACCCAGGCCGGGGGGACCTACGAGCAGTACTTC

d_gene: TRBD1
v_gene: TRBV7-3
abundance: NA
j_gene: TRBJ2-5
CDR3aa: CASRPGQGMGETQYF
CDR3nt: TGTGCCAGCAGACCCGGACAGGGAATGGGGGAGACCCAGTACTTC

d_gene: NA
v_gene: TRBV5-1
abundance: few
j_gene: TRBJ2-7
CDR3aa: CASRSLTNYEQYF
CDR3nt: TGCGCCAGCAGGTCCCTCACGAACTACGAGCAGTACTTC

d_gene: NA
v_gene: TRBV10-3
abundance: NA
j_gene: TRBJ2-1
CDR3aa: CAIRDQDTSSYNEQFF
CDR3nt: TGTGCCATCAGAGACCAAGACACCAGCTCCTACAATGAGCAGTTCTTC

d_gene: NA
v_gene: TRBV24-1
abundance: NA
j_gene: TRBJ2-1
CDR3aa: CATSDQKGGGSYNEQFF
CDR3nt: TGTGCCACCAGTGATCAAAAGGGGGGGGGCTCCTACAATGAGCAGTTCTTC

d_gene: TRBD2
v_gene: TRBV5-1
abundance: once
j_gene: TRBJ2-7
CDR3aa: CASSSGTSDTYEQYF
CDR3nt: TGCGCCAGCAGCAGCGGGACTAGCGACACCTACGAGCAGTACTTC

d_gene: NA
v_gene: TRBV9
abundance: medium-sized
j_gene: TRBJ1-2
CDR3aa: CASSLDSAYGYTF
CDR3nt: TGTGCCAGCAGCCTCGACAGCGCCTATGGCTACACCTTC

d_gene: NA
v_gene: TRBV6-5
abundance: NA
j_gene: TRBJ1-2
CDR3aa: CASGKGVGGYTF
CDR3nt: TGTGCCAGCGGCAAGGGTGTGGGTGGCTACACCTTC

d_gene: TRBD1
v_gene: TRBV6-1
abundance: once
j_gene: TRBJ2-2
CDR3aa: CASRETGQTGELFF
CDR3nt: TGTGCCAGCAGGGAAACGGGACAGACCGGGGAGCTGTTTTTT

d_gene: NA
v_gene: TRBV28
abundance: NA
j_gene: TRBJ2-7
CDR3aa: CASREGGYSYEQYF
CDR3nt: TGTGCCAGCAGAGAGGGGGGCTACTCCTACGAGCAGTACTTC

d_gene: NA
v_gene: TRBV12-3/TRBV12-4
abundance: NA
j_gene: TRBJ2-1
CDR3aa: CASSPSAGTRQFF
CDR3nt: TGTGCCAGCAGCCCCTCAGCCGGGACTCGGCAGTTCTTC

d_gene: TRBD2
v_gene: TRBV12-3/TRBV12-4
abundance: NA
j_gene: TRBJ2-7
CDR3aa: CASSFPSSGLTYEQYF
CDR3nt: TGTGCCAGCAGTTTCCCCTCTAGCGGGCTTACCTACGAGCAGTACTTC

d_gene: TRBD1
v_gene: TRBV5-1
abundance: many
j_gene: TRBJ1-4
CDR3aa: CASSPGQLATNEKLFF
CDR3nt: TGCGCCAGCAGCCCGGGACAGCTTGCAACTAATGAAAAACTGTTTTTT

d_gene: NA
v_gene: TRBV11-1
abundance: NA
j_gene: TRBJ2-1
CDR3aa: CASAVLSYSEQFF
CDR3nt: TGTGCCAGCGCAGTCCTCTCCTACAGTGAGCAGTTCTTC

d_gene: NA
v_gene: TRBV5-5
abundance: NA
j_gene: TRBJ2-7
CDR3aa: CASSFGTAPYEQYF
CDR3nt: TGTGCCAGCAGCTTCGGGACGGCCCCCTATGAGCAGTACTTC

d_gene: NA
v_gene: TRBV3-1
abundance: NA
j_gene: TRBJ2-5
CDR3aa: CASSQESIKQYF
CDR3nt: TGTGCCAGCAGCCAAGAGAGTATCAAGCAGTACTTC

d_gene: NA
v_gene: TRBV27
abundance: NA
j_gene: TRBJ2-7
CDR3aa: CASSLLVVSRRVGEQYF
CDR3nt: TGTGCCAGCAGTTTATTGGTTGTTAGCCGAAGGGTGGGCGAGCAGTACTTC

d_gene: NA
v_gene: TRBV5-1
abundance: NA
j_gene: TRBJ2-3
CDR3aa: CASSRAGQDTDTQYF
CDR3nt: TGCGCCAGCAGCCGAGCGGGACAGGATACAGATACGCAGTATTTT

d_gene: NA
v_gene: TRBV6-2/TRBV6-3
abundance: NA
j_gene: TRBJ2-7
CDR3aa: CASRPGGETYEQYF
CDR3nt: TGTGCCAGCAGACCAGGGGGGGAAACCTACGAGCAGTACTTC

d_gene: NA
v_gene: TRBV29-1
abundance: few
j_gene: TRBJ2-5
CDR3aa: CSVLGYQETQYF
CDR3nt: TGCAGCGTTTTAGGGTACCAAGAGACCCAGTACTTC

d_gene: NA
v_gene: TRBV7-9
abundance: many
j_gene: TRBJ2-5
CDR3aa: CASSDGLQETQYF
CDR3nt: TGTGCCAGCAGCGACGGACTGCAAGAGACCCAGTACTTC

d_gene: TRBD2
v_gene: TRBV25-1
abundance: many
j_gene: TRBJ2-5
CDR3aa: CASSESSPGLAGRETQYF
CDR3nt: TGTGCCAGCAGTGAATCGTCTCCGGGACTAGCGGGTAGAGAGACCCAGTACTTC

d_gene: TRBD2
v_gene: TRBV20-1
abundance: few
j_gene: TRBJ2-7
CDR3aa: CSVIPGTSGTYEQYF
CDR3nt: TGCAGTGTCATCCCGGGGACTAGCGGGACCTACGAGCAGTACTTC

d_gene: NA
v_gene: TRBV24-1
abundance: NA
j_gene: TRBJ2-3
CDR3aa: CATSEGQMKRTDTQYF
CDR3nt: TGTGCCACCAGTGAAGGACAAATGAAGAGGACAGATACGCAGTATTTT

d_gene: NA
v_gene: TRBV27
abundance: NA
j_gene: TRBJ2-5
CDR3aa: CASSPNGPGVWETQYF
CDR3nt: TGTGCCAGCAGTCCAAACGGGCCGGGGGTTTGGGAGACCCAGTACTTC

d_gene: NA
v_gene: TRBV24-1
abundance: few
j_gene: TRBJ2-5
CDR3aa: CATGKRGYNEQYF
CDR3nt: TGTGCCACCGGGAAAAGGGGTTACAATGAGCAGTACTTC

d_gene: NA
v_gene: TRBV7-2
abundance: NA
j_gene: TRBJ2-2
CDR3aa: CASSLLNGELFF
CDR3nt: TGTGCCAGCAGCTTATTGAACGGGGAGCTGTTTTTT

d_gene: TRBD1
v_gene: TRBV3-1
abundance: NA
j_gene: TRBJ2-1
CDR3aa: CASSRSGTAHNEQFF
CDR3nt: TGTGCCAGCAGCCGTTCCGGGACAGCCCACAATGAGCAGTTCTTC

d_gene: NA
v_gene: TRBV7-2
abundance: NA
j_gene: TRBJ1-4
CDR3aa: CASSLWPNEKLFF
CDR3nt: TGTGCCAGCAGCTTATGGCCCAATGAAAAACTGTTTTTT

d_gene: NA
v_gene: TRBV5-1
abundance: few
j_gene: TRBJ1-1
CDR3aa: CASSQHGDTEAFF
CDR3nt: TGCGCCAGCAGCCAACATGGGGACACTGAAGCTTTCTTT

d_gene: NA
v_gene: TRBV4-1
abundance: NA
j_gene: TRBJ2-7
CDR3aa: CASSQGRSYEQYF
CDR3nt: TGCGCCAGCAGCCAAGGTCGATCCTACGAGCAGTACTTC

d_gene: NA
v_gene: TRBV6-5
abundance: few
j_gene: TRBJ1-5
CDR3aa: CASSYGIGNQPQHF
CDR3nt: TGTGCCAGCAGTTACGGGATAGGCAATCAGCCCCAGCATTTT

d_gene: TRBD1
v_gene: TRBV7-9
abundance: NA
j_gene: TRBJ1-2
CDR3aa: CASSSIGAEQGSRKGYTF
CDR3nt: TGTGCCAGCAGCTCGATTGGGGCGGAACAGGGGAGCCGGAAGGGCTACACCTTC

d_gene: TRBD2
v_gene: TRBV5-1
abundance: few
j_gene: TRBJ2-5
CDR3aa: CASSSGLAYNEQYF
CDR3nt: TGCGCCAGCAGCTCCGGACTAGCGTACAATGAGCAGTACTTC

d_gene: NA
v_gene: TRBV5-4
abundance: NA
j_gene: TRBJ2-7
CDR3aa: CASSFYNGDYEQYF
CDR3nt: TGTGCCAGCAGTTTTTATAACGGGGACTACGAGCAGTACTTC

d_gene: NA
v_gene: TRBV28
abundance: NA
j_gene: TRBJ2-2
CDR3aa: CASTQRRGEVFRELFF
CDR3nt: TGTGCCAGCACTCAACGGCGAGGAGAAGTTTTCAGGGAGCTGTTTTTT

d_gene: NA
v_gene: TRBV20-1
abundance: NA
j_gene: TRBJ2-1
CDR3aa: CSARDWGRVNYEQFF
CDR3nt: TGCAGTGCTAGAGATTGGGGCAGGGTTAACTATGAGCAGTTCTTC

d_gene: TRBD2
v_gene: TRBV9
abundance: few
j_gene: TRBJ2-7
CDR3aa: CASGPGLADDEQYF
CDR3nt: TGTGCCAGCGGACCGGGACTAGCCGACGACGAGCAGTACTTC

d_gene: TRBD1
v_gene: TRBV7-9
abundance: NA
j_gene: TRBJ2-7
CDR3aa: CASSLRQGLYEQYF
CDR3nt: TGTGCCAGCAGCTTACGACAGGGGCTCTACGAGCAGTACTTC

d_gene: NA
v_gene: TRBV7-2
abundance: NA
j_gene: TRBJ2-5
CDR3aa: CASSNRYGETQYF
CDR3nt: TGTGCCAGCAGCAACCGATACGGGGAGACCCAGTACTTC

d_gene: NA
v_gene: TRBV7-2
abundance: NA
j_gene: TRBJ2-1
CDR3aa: CASSLGGGGWNEQFF
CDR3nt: TGTGCCAGCAGCTTAGGTGGGGGGGGCTGGAATGAGCAGTTCTTC